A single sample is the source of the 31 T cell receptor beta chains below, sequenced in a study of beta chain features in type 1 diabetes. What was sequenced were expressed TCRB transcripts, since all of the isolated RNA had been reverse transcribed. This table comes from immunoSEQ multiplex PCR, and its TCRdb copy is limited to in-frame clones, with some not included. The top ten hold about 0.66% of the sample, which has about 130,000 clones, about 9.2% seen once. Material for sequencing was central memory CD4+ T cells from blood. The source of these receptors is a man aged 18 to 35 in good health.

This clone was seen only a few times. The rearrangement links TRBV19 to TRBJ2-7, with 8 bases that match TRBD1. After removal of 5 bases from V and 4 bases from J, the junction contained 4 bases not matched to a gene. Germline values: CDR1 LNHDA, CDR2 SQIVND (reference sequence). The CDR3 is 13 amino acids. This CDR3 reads CASSAGQAYEQYF. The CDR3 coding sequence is TGTGCCAGTAGTGCGGGACAGGCATACGAGCAGTACTTC. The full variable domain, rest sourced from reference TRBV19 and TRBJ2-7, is DGGITQSPKYLFRKEGQNVTLSCEQNLNHDAMYWYRQDPGQGLRLIYYSQIVNDFQKGDIAEGYSVSREKKESFPLTVTSAQKNPTAFYLCASSAGQAYEQYFGPGTRLTVT.

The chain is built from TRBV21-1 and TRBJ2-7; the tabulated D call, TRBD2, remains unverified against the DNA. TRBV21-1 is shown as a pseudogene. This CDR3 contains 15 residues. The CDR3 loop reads CASRKGLVATYEQYF. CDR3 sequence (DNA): TGTGCCAGCAGAAAAGGACTAGTTGCCACCTACGAGCAGTACTTC.

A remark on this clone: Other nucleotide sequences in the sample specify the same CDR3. CDR3 residues: CASSRGTGDGYGYTF. In nucleotides, the CDR3 is TGTGCCAGCAGTCGCGGGACAGGGGATGGGTATGGCTACACCTTC. This sequence joins TRBV27 and TRBJ1-2; 10 nucleotides match TRBD1. Germline V gives CDR1 MNHEY, CDR2 SMNVEV (reference sequence). The CDR3 is 15 residues long. With V trimmed by 5 bases and J by 5 bases, 8 bases remained unmatched.

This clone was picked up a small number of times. CDR3 bases: TGTGCCAGCAGTGGGTGGGACAGGGGCGACGAGCAGTACTTC. It translates to CASSGWDRGDEQYF. V usage is TRBV5-6 and J usage is TRBJ2-7, with TRBD1 identical over 10 bases. The ends lost 5 bases at V and 5 bases at J; junction bases unmatched: 7. This CDR3 has 14 amino acids. Per the germline V gene, CDR1 is SGHDT and CDR2 is YYEEEE.

In nucleotides, the CDR3 is TGTGCCAGCAGCTTATACAGGGGGTTTACTGAAGCTTTCTTT. This sequence encodes CASSLYRGFTEAFF. The rearrangement links TRBV7-2 to TRBJ1-1; 8 positions match TRBD1. This CDR3 spans 14 amino acids. From germline, CDR1 is SGHTA and CDR2 FQGNSA. V shed 2 bases and J 5 bases; nucleotides not matched to a gene: 4.

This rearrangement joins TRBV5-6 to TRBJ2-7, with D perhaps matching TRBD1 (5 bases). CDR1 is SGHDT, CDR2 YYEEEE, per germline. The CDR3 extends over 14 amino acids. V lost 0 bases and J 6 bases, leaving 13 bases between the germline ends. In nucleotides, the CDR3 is TGTGCCAGCAGCTTGGATAGCAGGGCAGGCGAGCAGTACTTC. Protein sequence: CASSLDSRAGEQYF. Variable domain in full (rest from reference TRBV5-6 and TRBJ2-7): DAGVTQSPTHLIKTRGQQVTLRCSPKSGHDTVSWYQQALGQGPQFIFQYYEEEERQRGNFPDRFSGHQFPNYSSELNVNALLLGDSALYLCASSLDSRAGEQYFGPGTRLTVT.

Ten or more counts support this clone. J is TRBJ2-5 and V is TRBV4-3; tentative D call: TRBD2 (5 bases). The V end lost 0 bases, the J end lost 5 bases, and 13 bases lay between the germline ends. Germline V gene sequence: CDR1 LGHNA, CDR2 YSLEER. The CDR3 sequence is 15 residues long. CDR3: CASSQESGSRETQYF. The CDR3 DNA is TGCGCCAGCAGCCAAGAATCGGGGAGCCGGGAGACCCAGTACTTC.

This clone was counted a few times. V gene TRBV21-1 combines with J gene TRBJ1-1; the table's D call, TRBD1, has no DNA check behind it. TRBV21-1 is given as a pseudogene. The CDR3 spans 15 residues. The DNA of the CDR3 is TGTGCCAGCACCTGGACAGCCGAGAGGTTCACTGAAGCTTTCTTT. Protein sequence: CASTWTAERFTEAFF.

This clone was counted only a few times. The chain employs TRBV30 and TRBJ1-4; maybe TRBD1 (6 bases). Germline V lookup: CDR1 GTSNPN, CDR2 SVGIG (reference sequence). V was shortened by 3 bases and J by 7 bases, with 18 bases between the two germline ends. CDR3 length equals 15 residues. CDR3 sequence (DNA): TGTGCCTGGAGAGCTCACTCAGGGGCTGGTGAAAAACTGTTTTTT. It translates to CAWRAHSGAGEKLFF.

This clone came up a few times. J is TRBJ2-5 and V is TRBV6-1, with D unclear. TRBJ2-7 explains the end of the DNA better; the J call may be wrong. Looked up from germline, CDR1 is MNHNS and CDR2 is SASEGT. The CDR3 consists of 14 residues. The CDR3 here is CASSVNFNYYEQYF. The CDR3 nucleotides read TGTGCCAGCAGTGTAAATTTCAATTACTACGAGCAGTACTTC.

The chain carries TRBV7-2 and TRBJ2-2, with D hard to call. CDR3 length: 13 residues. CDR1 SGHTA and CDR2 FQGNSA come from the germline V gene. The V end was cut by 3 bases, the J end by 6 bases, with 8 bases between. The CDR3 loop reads CASSLTRPGELFF. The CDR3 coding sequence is TGTGCCAGCAGCTTGACAAGACCCGGGGAGCTGTTTTTT.

The CDR3 region is CASSSPVLNYGYTF. Written as DNA, the CDR3 is TGTGCCAGTAGTTCTCCAGTTCTTAACTATGGCTACACCTTC. The chain combines TRBV19 with TRBJ1-2; D remains ambiguous. This CDR3 has 14 residues. The V and J ends lost 5 bases and 1 base respectively, with 11 bases between them. Germline V gives CDR1 LNHDA, CDR2 SQIVND (reference sequence). Looking up the rest from reference TRBV19 and TRBJ1-2 gives the full variable domain: DGGITQSPKYLFRKEGQNVTLSCEQNLNHDAMYWYRQDPGQGLRLIYYSQIVNDFQKGDIAEGYSVSREKKESFPLTVTSAQKNPTAFYLCASSSPVLNYGYTFGSGTRLTVV.

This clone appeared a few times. This chain's CDR3 is CASSRQGNEQYF. The CDR3 DNA sequence: TGTGCCAGCAGCCGACAGGGCAACGAGCAGTACTTC. The rearrangement uses TRBV7-2 and TRBJ2-7; 7 bases fit TRBD1. Germline CDR1 is SGHTA and CDR2 is FQGNSA. J was trimmed by 5 bases and V by 5 bases; bases with no gene match: 3. CDR3 length: 12 residues. The full variable domain, rest sourced from reference TRBV7-2 and TRBJ2-7, is GAGVSQSPSNKVTEKGKDVELRCDPISGHTALYWYRQSLGQGLEFLIYFQGNSAPDKSGLPSDRFSAERTGGSVSTLTIQRTQQEDSAVYLCASSRQGNEQYFGPGTRLTVT.

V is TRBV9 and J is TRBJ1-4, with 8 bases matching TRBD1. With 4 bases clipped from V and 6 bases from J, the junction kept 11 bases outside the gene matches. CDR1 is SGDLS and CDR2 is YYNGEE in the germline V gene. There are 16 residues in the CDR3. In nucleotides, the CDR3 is TGTGCCAGCAGCTCAGGACAGGGCGAGTGGTATGAAAAACTGTTTTTT. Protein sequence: CASSSGQGEWYEKLFF.

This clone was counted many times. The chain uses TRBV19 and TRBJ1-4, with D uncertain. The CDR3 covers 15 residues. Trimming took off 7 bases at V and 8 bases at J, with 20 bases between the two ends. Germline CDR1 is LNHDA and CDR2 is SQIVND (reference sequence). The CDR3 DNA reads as TGTGCCAGTACTTCCGAGCGGCGGGCGGCCGAAAAACTGTTTTTT. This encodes CASTSERRAAEKLFF.

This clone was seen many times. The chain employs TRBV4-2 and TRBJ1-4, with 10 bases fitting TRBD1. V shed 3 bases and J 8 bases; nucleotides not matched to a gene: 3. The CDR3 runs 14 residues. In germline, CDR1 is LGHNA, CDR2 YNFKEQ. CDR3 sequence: CASSQGQGQEKLFF. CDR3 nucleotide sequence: TGTGCCAGCAGCCAGGGACAGGGGCAGGAAAAACTGTTTTTT.

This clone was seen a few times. This CDR3 is CASSPLSGSNYNEQFF. The CDR3 DNA reads TGTGCCAGCAGCCCCCTCAGCGGGAGCAACTACAATGAGCAGTTCTTC. The V and J genes are TRBV7-8 and TRBJ2-1; 8 bases map to TRBD2. Germline values: CDR1 SGHVS, CDR2 FQNEAQ. This CDR3 has 16 residues. Trimming removed 5 bases from V and 3 bases from J; junction bases left unmatched: 9.

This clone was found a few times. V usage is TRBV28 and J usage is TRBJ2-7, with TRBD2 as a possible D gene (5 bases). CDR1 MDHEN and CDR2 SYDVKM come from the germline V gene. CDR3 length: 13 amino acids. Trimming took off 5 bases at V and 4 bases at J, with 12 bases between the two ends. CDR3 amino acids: CASSLRGRYEQYF. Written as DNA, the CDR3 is TGTGCCAGCAGTCTCCGGGGTCGGTACGAGCAGTACTTC.

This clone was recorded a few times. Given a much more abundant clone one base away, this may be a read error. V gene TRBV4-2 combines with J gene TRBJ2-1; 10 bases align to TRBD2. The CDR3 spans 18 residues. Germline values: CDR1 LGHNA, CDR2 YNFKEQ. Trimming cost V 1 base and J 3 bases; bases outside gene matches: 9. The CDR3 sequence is CASSQVDLGLANYNEQFF. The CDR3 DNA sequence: TGTGCCAGCAGCCAAGTTGATCTGGGACTAGCGAACTACAATGAGCAGTTCTTC.

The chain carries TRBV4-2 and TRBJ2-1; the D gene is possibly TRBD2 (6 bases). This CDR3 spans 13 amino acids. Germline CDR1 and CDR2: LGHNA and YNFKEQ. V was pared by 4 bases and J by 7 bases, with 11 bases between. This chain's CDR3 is CASSPRTNNEQFF. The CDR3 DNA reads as TGTGCCAGCAGCCCCCGGACTAATAATGAGCAGTTCTTC.

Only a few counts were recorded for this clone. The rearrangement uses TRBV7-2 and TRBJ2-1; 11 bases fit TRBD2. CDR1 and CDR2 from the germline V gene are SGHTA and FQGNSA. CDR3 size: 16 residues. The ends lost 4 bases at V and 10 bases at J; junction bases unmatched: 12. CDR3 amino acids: CASSSLLAGGGGEQFF. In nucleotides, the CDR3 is TGTGCCAGCAGCTCGCTCCTAGCGGGGGGCGGGGGAGAGCAGTTCTTC.

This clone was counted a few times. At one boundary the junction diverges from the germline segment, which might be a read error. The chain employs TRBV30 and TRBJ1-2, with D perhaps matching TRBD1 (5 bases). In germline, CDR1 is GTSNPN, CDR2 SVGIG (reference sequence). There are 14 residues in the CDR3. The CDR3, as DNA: TGTGCCTGGAGGCCCCCGGGGACTAACCATGGCTACACCTTC. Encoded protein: CAWRPPGTNHGYTF.

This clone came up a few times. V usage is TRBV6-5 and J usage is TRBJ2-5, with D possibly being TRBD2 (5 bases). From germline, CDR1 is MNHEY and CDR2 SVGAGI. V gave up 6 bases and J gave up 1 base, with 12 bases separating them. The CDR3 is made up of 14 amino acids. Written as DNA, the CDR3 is TGTGCCAGCAGACCCGGACTCACCCAAGAGACCCAGTACTTC. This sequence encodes CASRPGLTQETQYF.

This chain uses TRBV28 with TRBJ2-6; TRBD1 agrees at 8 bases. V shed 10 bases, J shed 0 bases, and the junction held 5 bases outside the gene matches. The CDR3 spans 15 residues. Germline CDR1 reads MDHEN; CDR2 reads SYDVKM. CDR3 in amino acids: CATRGPSSGANVLTF. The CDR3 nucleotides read TGTGCCACCAGGGGGCCCAGCTCTGGGGCCAACGTCCTGACTTTC.

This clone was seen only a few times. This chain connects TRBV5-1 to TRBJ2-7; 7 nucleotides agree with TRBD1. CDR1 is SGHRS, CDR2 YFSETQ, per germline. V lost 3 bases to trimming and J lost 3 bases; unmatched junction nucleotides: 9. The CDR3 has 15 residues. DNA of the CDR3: TGCGCCAGCAGCTCTGCCGGGACAGTCGGCTACGAGCAGTACTTC. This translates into CASSSAGTVGYEQYF.

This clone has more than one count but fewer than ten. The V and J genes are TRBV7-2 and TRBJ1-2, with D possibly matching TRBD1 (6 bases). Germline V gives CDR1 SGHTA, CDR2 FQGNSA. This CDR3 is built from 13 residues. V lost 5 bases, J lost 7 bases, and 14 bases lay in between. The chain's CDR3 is CASSTRQASGYTF. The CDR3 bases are TGTGCCAGCAGCACCCGACAGGCAAGTGGCTACACCTTC.

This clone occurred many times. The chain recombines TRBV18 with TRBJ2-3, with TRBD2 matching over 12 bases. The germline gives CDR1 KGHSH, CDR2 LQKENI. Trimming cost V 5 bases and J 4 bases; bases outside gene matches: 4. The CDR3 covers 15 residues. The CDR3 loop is CASSSTSGGSDTQYF. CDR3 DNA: TGTGCCAGCTCATCTACTAGCGGGGGGTCAGATACGCAGTATTTT.

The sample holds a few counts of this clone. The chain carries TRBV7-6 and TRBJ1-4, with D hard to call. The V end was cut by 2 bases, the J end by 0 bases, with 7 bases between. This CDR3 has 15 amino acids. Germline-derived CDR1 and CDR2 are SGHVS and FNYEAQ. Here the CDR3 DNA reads TGTGCCAGCAGCTTAATTCGAGCAACTAATGAAAAACTGTTTTTT. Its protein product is CASSLIRATNEKLFF.

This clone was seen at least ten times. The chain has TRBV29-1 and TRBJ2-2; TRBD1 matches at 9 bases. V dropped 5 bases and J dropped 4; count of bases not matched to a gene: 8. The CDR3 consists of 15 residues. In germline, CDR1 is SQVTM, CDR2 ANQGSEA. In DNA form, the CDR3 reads TGCAGCGTTACCTCCGGGACAGGGATCACCGGGGAGCTGTTTTTT. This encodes CSVTSGTGITGELFF.

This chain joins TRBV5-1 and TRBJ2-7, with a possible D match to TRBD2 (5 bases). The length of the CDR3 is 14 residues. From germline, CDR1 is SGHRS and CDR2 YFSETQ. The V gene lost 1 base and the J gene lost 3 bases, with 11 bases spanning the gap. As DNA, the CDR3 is TGCGCCAGCAGCTTGTCGGCAGACTACTACGAGCAGTACTTC. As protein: CASSLSADYYEQYF.

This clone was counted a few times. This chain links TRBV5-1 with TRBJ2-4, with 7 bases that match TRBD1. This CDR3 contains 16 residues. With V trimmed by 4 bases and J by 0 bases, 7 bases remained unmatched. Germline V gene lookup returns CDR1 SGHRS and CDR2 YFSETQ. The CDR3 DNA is TGCGCCAGCAGCCCTACAGGGGACCCAGCCAAAAACATTCAGTACTTC. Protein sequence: CASSPTGDPAKNIQYF.